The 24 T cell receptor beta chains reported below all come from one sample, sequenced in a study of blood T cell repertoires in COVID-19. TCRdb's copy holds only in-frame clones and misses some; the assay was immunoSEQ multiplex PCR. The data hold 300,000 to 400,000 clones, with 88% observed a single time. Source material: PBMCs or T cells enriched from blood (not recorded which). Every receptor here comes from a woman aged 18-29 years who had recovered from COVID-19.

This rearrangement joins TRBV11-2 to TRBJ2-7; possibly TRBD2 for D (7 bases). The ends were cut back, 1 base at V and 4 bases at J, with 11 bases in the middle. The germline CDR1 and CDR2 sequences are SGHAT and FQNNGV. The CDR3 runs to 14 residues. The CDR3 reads CASSLAGGRYEQYF. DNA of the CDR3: TGTGCCAGCAGCTTAGCGGGGGGCAGGTACGAGCAGTACTTC. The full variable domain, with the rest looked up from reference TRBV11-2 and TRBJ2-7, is EAGVAQSPRYKIIEKRQSVAFWCNPISGHATLYWYQQILGQGPKLLIQFQNNGVVDDSQLPKDRFSAERLKGVDSTLKIQPAKLEDSAVYLCASSLAGGRYEQYFGPGTRLTVT.

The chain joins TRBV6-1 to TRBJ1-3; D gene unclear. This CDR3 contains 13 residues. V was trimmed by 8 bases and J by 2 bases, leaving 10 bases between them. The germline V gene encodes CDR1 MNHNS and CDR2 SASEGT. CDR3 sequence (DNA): TGTGCCAGCGGCGGGTCAGCTGGAAACACCATATATTTT. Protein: CASGGSAGNTIYF.

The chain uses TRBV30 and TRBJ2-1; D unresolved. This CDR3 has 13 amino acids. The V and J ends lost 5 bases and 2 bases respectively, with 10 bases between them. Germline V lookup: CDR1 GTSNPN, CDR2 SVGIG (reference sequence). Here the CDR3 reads CAWLLVTYNEQFF. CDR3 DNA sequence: TGTGCCTGGCTGCTAGTTACCTACAATGAGCAGTTCTTC.

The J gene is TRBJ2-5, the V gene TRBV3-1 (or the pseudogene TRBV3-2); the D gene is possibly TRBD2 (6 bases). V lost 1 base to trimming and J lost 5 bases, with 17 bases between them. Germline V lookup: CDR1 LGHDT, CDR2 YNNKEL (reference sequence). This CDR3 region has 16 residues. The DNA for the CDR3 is TGTGCCAGCAGCCAAGCCGCGGGCGGGGTCAGGGAGACCCAGTACTTC. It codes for CASSQAAGGVRETQYF.

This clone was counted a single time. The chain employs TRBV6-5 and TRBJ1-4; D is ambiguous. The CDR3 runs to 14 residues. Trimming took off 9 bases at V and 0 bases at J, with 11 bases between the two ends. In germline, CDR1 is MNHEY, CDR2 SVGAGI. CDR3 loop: CASSGRTTNEKLFF. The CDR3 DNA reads TGTGCCAGTAGCGGACGGACAACTAATGAAAAACTGTTTTTT.

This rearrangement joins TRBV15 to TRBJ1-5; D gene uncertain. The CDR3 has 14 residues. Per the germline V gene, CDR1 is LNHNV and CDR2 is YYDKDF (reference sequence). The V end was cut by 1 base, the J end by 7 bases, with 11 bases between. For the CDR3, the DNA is TGTGCCACCAGCAGAGTGGGAGGGAGCCAGCCCCAGCATTTT. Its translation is CATSRVGGSQPQHF.

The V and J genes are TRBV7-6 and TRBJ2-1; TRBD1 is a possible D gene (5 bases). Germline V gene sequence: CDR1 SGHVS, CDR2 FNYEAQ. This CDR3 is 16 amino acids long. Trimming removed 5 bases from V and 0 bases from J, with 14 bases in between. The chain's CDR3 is CASSLGAPSSYNEQFF. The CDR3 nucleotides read TGTGCCAGCAGCCTAGGGGCACCAAGCTCCTACAATGAGCAGTTCTTC.

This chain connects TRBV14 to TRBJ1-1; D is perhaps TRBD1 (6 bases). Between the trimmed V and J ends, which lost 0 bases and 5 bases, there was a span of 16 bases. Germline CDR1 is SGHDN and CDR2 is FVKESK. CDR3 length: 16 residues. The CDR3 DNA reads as TGTGCCAGCAGCCAAGACCTCCAACAGGGAGGGACTGAAGCTTTCTTT. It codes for CASSQDLQQGGTEAFF. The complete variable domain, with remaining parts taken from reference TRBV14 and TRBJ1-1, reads EAGVTQFPSHSVIEKGQTVTLRCDPISGHDNLYWYRRVMGKEIKFLLHFVKESKQDESGMPNNRFLAERTGGTYSTLKVQPAELEDSGVYFCASSQDLQQGGTEAFFGQGTRLTVV.

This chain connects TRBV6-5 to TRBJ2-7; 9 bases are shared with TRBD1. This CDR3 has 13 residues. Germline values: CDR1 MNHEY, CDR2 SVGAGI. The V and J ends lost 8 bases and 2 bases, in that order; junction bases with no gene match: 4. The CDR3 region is CASSGQGTYEQYF. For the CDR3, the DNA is TGTGCCAGCTCGGGACAGGGCACCTACGAGCAGTACTTC.

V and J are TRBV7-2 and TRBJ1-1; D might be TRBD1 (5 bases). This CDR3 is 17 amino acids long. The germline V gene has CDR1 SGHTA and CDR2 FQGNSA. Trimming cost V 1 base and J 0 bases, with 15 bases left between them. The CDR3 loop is CASSLVPLGLMNTEAFF. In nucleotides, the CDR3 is TGTGCCAGCAGCTTAGTGCCCTTGGGGCTCATGAACACTGAAGCTTTCTTT.

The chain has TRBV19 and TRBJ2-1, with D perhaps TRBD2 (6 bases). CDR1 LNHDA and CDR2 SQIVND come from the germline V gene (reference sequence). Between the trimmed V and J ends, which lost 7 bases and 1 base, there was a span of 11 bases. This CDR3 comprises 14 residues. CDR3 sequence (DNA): TGTGCCAGTAAAGGGACTCAATCCTACAATGAGCAGTTCTTC. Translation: CASKGTQSYNEQFF.

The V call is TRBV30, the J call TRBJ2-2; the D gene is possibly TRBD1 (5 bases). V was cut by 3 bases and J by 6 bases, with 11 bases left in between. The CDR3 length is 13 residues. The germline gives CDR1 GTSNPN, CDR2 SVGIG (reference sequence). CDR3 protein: CAWRGIGAGELFF. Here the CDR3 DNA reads TGTGCCTGGAGGGGGATAGGGGCCGGGGAGCTGTTTTTT. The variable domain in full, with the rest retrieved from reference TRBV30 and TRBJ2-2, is SQTIHQWPATLVQPVGSPLSLECTVEGTSNPNLYWYRQAAGRGLQLLFYSVGIGQISSEVPQNLSASRPQDRQFILSSKKLLLSDSGFYLCAWRGIGAGELFFGEGSRLTVL.

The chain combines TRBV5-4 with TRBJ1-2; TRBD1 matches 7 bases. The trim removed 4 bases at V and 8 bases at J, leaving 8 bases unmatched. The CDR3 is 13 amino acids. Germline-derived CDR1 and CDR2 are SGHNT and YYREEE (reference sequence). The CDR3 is CASSPAGGVGYTF. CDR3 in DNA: TGTGCCAGCAGCCCAGCAGGGGGTGTGGGCTACACCTTC. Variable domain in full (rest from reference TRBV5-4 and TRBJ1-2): ETGVTQSPTHLIKTRGQQVTLRCSSQSGHNTVSWYQQALGQGPQFIFQYYREEENGRGNFPPRFSGLQFPNYSSELNVNALELDDSALYLCASSPAGGVGYTFGSGTRLTVV.

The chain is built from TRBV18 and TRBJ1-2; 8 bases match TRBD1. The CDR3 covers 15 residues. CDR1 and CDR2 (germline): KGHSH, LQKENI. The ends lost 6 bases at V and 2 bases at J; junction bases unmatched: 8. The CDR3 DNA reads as TGTGCCAGCTCCGTTGGACAGGGTATAAACTATGGCTACACCTTC. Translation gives CASSVGQGINYGYTF.

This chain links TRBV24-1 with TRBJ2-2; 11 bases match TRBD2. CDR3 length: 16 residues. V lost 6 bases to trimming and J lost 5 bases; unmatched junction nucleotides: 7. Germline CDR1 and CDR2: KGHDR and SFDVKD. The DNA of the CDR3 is TGTGCCACCAGTCGTCCTAGCGGGGGGCCAACCGGGGAGCTGTTTTTT. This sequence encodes CATSRPSGGPTGELFF.

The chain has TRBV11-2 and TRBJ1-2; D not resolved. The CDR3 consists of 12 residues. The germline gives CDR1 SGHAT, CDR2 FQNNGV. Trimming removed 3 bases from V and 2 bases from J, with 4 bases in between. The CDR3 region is CASSLENYGYTF. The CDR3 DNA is TGTGCCAGCAGCTTGGAGAACTATGGCTACACCTTC. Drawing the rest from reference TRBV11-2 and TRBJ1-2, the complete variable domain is EAGVAQSPRYKIIEKRQSVAFWCNPISGHATLYWYQQILGQGPKLLIQFQNNGVVDDSQLPKDRFSAERLKGVDSTLKIQPAKLEDSAVYLCASSLENYGYTFGSGTRLTVV.

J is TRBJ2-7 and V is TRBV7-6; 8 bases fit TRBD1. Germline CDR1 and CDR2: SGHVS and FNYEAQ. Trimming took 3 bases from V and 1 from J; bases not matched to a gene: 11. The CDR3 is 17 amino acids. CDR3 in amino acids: CASSFSSGTGISYEQYF. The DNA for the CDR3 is TGTGCCAGCAGCTTCAGTTCCGGGACAGGAATTTCCTACGAGCAGTACTTC.

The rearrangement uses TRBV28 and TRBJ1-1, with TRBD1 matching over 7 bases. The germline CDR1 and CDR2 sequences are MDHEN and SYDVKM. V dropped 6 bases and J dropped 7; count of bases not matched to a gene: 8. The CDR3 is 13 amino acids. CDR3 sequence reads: CASSLTGTVEAFF. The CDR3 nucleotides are TGTGCCAGCAGCCTGACAGGGACCGTTGAAGCTTTCTTT.

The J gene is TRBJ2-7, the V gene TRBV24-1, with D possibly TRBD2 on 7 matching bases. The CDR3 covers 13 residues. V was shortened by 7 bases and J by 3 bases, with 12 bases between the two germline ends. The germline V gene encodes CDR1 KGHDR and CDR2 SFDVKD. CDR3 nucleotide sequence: TGTGCCACCAGGGGGGGGGCCAACTACGAGCAGTACTTC. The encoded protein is CATRGGANYEQYF.

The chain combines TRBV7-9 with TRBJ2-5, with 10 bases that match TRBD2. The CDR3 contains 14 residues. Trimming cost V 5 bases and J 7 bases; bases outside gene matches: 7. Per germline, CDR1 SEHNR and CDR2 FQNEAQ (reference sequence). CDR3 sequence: CASSLLAGVVTQYF. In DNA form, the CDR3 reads TGTGCCAGCAGCCTCCTAGCGGGGGTGGTGACCCAGTACTTC.

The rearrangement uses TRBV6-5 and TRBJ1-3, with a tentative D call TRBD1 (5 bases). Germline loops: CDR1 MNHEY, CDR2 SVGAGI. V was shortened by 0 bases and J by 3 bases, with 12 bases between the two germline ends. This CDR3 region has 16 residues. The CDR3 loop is CASSYSIGEGGNTIYF. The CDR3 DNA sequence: TGTGCCAGCAGTTACTCGATAGGGGAGGGTGGAAACACCATATATTTT.

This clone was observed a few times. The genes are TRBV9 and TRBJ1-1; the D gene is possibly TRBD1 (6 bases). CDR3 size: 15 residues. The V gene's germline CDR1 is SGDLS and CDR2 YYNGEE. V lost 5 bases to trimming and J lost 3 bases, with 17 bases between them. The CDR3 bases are TGTGCCAGCAGTGATTACAGGGAACTCCACACTGAAGCTTTCTTT. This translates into CASSDYRELHTEAFF. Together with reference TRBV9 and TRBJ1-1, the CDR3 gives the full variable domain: DSGVTQTPKHLITATGQRVTLRCSPRSGDLSVYWYQQSLDQGLQFLIQYYNGEERAKGNILERFSAQQFPDLHSELNLSSLELGDSALYFCASSDYRELHTEAFFGQGTRLTVV.

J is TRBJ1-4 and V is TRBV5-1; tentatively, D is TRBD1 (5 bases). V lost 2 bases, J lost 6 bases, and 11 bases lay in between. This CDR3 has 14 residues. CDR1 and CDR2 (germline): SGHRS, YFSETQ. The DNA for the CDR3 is TGCGCCAGCAGCTTTGGGATAGGGGATGAAAAACTGTTTTTT. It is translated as CASSFGIGDEKLFF.

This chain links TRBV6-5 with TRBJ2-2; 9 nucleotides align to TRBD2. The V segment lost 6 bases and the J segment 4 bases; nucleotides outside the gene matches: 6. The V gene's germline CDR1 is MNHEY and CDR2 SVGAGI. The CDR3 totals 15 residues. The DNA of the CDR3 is TGTGCCAGCAGATTAGCGGGGGCGGTCACCGGGGAGCTGTTTTTT. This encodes CASRLAGAVTGELFF.